What follows is one TCR beta chain and its context. This specimen comes from a study of shared clonotypes between healthy human individuals. CDR1 MDHEN and CDR2 SYDVKM come from the germline V gene. The CDR3 has 15 residues. Trimming left V 4 bases short and J 6 bases short, with 17 bases between. The repertoire was sequenced with immunoSEQ multiplex PCR; TCRdb's copy has only in-frame clones and lacks some. The sample shows approximately 2.4 million clones, 90% to 97% of them seen only once. The rearrangement links TRBV28 to TRBJ2-3; weak D call: TRBD2 (5 bases). The specimen was naive CD4+ T cells sorted from blood. Subset here: CD45RA+ positively selected. The sequence came from a young man in good health. CDR3 DNA: TGTGCCAGCAGTTCCACAGAATCCCGAGGGGATACGCAGTATTTT. Protein product: CASSSTESRGDTQYF.